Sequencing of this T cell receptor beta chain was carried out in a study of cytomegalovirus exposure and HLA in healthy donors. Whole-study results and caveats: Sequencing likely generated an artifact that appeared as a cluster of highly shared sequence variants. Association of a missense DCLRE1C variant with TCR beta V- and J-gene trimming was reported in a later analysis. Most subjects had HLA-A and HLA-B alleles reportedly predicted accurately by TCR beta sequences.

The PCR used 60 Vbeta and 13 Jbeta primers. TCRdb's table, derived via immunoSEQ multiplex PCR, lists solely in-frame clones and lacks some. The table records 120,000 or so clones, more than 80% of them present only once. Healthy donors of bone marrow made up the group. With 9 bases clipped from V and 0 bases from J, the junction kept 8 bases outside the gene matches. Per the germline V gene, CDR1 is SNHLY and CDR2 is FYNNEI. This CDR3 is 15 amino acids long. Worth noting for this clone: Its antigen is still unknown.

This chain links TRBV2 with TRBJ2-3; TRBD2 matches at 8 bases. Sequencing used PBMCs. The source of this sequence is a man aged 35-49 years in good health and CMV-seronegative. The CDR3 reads CASLILAESTDTQYF. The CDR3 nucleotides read TGTGCCAGTCTTATACTAGCGGAGAGCACAGATACGCAGTATTTT.